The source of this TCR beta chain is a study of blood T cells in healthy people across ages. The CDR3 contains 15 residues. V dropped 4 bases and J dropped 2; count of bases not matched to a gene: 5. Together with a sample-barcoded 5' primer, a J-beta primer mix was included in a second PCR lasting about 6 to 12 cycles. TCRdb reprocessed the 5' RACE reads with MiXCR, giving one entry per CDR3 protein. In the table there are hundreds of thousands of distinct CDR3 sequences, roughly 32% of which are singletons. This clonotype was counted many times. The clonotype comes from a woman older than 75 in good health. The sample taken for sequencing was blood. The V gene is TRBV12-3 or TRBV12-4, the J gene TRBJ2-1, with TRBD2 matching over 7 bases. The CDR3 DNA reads TGTGCCAGCAGTTGGCGGGGGTCTACCTACAATGAGCAGTTCTTC. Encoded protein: CASSWRGSTYNEQFF.